These 6 T cell receptor beta chains share one sample of origin, sequenced in a study of T cell responses to AZD1222 COVID-19 vaccine listed by TCRdb under 2021. The time point tag for this specimen amounts to: baseline before first vaccination. The library was produced with the immunoSEQ multiplex PCR assay. The table comes from immuneACCESS by way of TCRdb, which keeps in-frame sequences with V and J called. Part of the clones is missing from these tables; in studies checked, under half for an unresolved V gene and the rest for unknown reasons. This sample has tens of thousands of clones in its table, and 85% to 90% of those were observed once. The ten largest make up roughly 7% of the sample. The source material was peripheral blood, sampled on day 0 of AZD1222 vaccination. The receptors derive from an adult in good health.

V gene TRBV24-1 combines with J gene TRBJ2-7, with D hard to call. V was pared by 4 bases and J by 2 bases, with 14 bases between. Germline loops: CDR1 KGHDR, CDR2 SFDVKD. There are 15 residues in the CDR3. The DNA of the CDR3 is TGTGCCACCAGTGACAACGATCGGATCGCCTACGAGCAGTACTTC. It is translated as CATSDNDRIAYEQYF.

The rearrangement uses TRBV5-4 and TRBJ1-2, with D maybe TRBD1 (6 bases). Germline values: CDR1 SGHNT, CDR2 YYREEE (reference sequence). The V end lost 3 bases, the J end lost 6 bases, and 18 bases lay between the germline ends. There are 15 residues in the CDR3. CDR3 residues: CASSSATGAVDGYTF. CDR3 nucleotides: TGTGCCAGCAGCTCCGCGACAGGAGCCGTGGATGGCTACACCTTC.

The V and J genes are TRBV7-9 and TRBJ2-2, with D unresolved. The CDR3 has 14 residues. Trimming took 2 bases from V and 5 from J, leaving 9 bases between them. Germline lookup yields CDR1 SEHNR and CDR2 FQNEAQ (reference sequence). The CDR3 reads CASSLNPGTGELFF. CDR3 in DNA: TGTGCCAGCAGCTTAAACCCTGGGACCGGGGAGCTGTTTTTT.

The chain employs TRBV4-3 and TRBJ2-3; 8 bases line up with TRBD2. This CDR3 is 16 amino acids long. J was trimmed by 3 bases and V by 0 bases; bases with no gene match: 5. CDR1 and CDR2 from the germline V gene are LGHNA and YSLEER. The DNA for the CDR3 is TGCGCCAGCAGCCAAGACGGCGGGAGGTCGACAGATACGCAGTATTTT. Translation gives CASSQDGGRSTDTQYF.

The chain is built from TRBV29-1 and TRBJ1-2; D not certain. Trimming removed 5 bases from V and 7 bases from J, with 17 bases in between. This CDR3 comprises 13 residues. Germline loops: CDR1 SQVTM, CDR2 ANQGSEA. The CDR3: CSVLSRDVSGYTF. The CDR3 coding sequence is TGCAGCGTTCTTTCTCGGGATGTATCTGGCTACACCTTC.

The gene calls are TRBV27 and TRBJ2-3, with 9 bases that match TRBD1. CDR1 MNHEY and CDR2 SMNVEV come from the germline V gene (reference sequence). The V gene end was trimmed by 7 bases and the J gene end by 2 bases; junction bases not matched to a gene: 13. This CDR3 comprises 17 residues. In DNA, the CDR3 is TGTGCCAGCACTACAACCAACAGGGGGCAGGACACAGATACGCAGTATTTT. The encoded protein is CASTTTNRGQDTDTQYF.